This TCR beta chain was documented in a study of cytomegalovirus exposure and HLA in healthy donors. A few counts support this clone. V was clipped by 1 base and J by 2 bases; unmatched bases: 4. CDR3 length: 15 amino acids. The V gene's germline CDR1 is GTSNPN and CDR2 SVGIG (reference sequence). A multiplex PCR was run with 60 Vbeta primers and 13 Jbeta primers. Produced via immunoSEQ multiplex PCR; TCRdb's table is partial and in-frame only. The data hold approximately 150,000 clones, with roughly 62% observed a single time. The receptor was derived from a male donor in good health and CMV-seronegative. Sequencing used PBMCs. The gene calls are TRBV30 and TRBJ2-3; 9 positions match TRBD2. CDR3 protein: CAWSGAGGFTDTQYF. The CDR3 DNA sequence: TGTGCCTGGAGTGGGGCGGGGGGGTTCACAGATACGCAGTATTTT.